A selection of T cell receptor beta chains follows, all from one sample in a study of blood T cell repertoires in COVID-19. Clones were sequenced by immunoSEQ multiplex PCR, and TCRdb holds only the in-frame ones, with some missing. The data show 450,000 to 500,000 clones, 75% to 90% seen once. Material for sequencing was PBMCs or T cells enriched from blood (not recorded which). These receptors were obtained from a woman aged 55-69 years who had recovered from COVID-19. Both conserved end residues are part of each CDR3. D genes are given only for firm matches. The size field is filled for only some rows; it gives once, few, many or a size class.

TRBV11-2	TRBJ1-1	NA	NA	17	CASSPSPRRIVNTEAFF	TGTGCCAGCAGCCCCTCGCCCAGGCGAATAGTGAACACTGAAGCTTTCTTT
TRBV24-1	TRBJ2-2	NA	NA	20	CATSGSPGALGPSNTGELFF	TGTGCCACCAGTGGTTCCCCAGGGGCCCTGGGCCCCTCGAACACCGGGGAGCTGTTTTTT
TRBV5-1	TRBJ1-1	NA	TRBD1	15	CASSRGQVANTEAFF	TGCGCCAGCAGCCGAGGACAGGTAGCGAACACTGAAGCTTTCTTT
TRBV7-6	TRBJ2-1	NA	TRBD2	15	CASSLGSGGSNEQFF	TGTGCCAGCAGCTTAGGGAGCGGGGGCTCCAATGAGCAGTTCTTC
TRBV3-1/TRBV3-2	TRBJ1-2	NA	TRBD1	15	CASSRRDRGGWGYTF	TGTGCCAGCAGCCGACGGGACAGGGGAGGTTGGGGCTACACCTTC
TRBV7-9	TRBJ1-2	NA	NA	13	CASSQGQDYGYTF	TGTGCCAGCAGCCAGGGGCAGGACTATGGCTACACCTTC
TRBV11-2	TRBJ1-2	NA	TRBD1	13	CASGTGIFRSYTF	TGTGCCAGCGGGACAGGGATATTTAGAAGCTACACCTTC
TRBV5-1	TRBJ2-5	NA	TRBD1	14	CASSLGTGEETQYF	TGCGCCAGCAGCCTAGGGACAGGGGAAGAGACCCAGTACTTC
TRBV2	TRBJ2-2	NA	NA	14	CASKGGLGTGELFF	TGTGCCAGCAAGGGGGGGCTGGGCACCGGGGAGCTGTTTTTT
TRBV11-3	TRBJ1-6	once	NA	15	CASSEQSSYNSPLHF	TGTGCCAGCAGCGAACAGAGCTCCTATAATTCACCCCTCCACTTT
TRBV5-4	TRBJ2-3	NA	TRBD2	18	CASSPGTSGGPITDTQYF	TGTGCCAGCAGCCCCGGGACTAGCGGGGGGCCAATCACAGATACGCAGTATTTT